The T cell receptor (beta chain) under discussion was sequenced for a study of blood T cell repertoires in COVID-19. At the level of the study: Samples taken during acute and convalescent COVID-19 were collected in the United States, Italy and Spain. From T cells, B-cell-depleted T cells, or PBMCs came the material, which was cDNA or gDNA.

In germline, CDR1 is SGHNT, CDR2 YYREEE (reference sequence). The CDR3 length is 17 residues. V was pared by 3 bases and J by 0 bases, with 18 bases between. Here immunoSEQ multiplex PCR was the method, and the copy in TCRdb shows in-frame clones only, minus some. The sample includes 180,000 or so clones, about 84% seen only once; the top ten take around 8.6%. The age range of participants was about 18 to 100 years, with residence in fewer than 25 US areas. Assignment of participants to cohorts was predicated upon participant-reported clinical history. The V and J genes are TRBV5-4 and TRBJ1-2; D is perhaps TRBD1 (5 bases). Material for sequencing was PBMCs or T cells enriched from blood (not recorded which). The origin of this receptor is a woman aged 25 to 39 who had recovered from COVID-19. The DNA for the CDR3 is TGTGCCAGCAGCTCGTCTTTGAAGGACAAGTCTAACTATGGCTACACCTTC. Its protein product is CASSSSLKDKSNYGYTF.